This T cell receptor beta chain came from a study of T cells in Graves' hyperthyroidism and ophthalmopathy (dated by TCRdb to the late 2010s). At the level of the whole study: To identify distinguishing TCR V-J signatures, a discovery cohort of 90 to 100 patients was used, comprising 40 to 45 with Graves' ophthalmopathy and 57 with stable Graves' hyperthyroidism. Whether ophthalmopathy could be predicted prospectively was tested in an independent validation cohort made up of approximately 19 hyperthyroidism patients plus 17 patients who later progressed to ophthalmopathy. For training and testing, the 80 to 100 patients in the discovery cohort were randomly divided in a 7:3 ratio. In over five Graves' hyperthyroidism patients, the study also compared T-cell repertoires from thyroid tissue with T-cell repertoires from blood. Following sampling, methimazole starting at 30 mg daily was given to hyperthyroidism patients, and high-dose intravenous methylprednisolone was given to ophthalmopathy patients. According to the paper, TCR Vbeta CDR3 sequencing was carried out on more than 120 peripheral blood samples, which came from around 43 ophthalmopathy, around 74 hyperthyroidism and approximately 17 progressor patients.

As to this clonotype: Its antigen target is currently unknown. No clone much larger than this one lies a single base away; base qualities are absent.

The research as a whole found: Ophthalmopathy was separated from stable hyperthyroidism by a 13 V-J signature model, with around 88% sensitivity and 81% to 82% specificity obtained in cross-validation and 80%/75% obtained in testing. In validation, progression to ophthalmopathy was predicted by the model with roughly 69% sensitivity and 72.22% specificity, a median of 6.5 months before onset. No statistical method was used to set the sample size in advance, and investigators knew the group allocation. Most expanded thyroid clonotypes (frequency above 0.001) were also detected in blood, suggesting blood repertoires may reflect thyroid immune responses.

The TCR beta CDR3 regions were amplified from the RNA transcripts. The TCR CDR3 was subjected to a first round of RT-PCR using the HTBI primer set and the Qiagen OneStep RT-PCR kit. Libraries were constructed in a second round of multiplex PCR, after which size selection and purification were carried out. Paired-end sequencing of the libraries was performed with 100 bp reads on an Illumina HiSeq2000. The paper's data handling went like this. SOAPnuke was used to process the raw data, removing reads that contained adapters or uncalled bases, had a mean Phred below 15, or lacked an exact match to the constant primer or identifier. COPE v1.2.5 was used to merge the high-quality paired reads, and each unique nucleotide sequence was defined as a clonotype. MiTCR v1.1 was used to align clonotypes to the IMGT TRBV, TRBD and TRBJ reference segments. Analysis was restricted to V-J combinations with a frequency above 0.0001, which covered roughly 99% of repertoires. A TCS score was defined as the ratio between F50 (clonal expansion) and ExV (chaos), using BLOSUM62-based TCRdist between CDR3 peptides within each V-J. Welch's t-statistics and random forest reduced around 510 V-J features to around 14, which were used in a naive Bayes classifier (R e1071). The Morisita-Horn index was used to measure how similar the thyroid and blood repertoires were. TCRdb redid the processing of the public reads, applying fastp at Q25 and MiXCR, and retained in-frame beta chains. Entries are consolidated by CDR3 protein sequence, retaining the most common genes and DNA. None of the V and J calls come from the authors' own analysis; TCRdb made them. The sample contains about 580,000 distinct CDR3 sequences, approximately 44% of them found a single time. The top ten clones comprise about 8.3% of the sample.

The germline V gene (reference sequence) sets CDR1 to DFQATT and CDR2 to SNEGSKA. The CDR3 spans 15 residues, from the cysteine through the phenylalanine. Only the CDR3 part of the read is kept: 45 bases, read in frame from the first base. Trimming removed 3 bases from V and 8 bases from J, leaving 19 bases between the germline ends. Graves' hyperthyroidism was defined as stable when no progression to ophthalmopathy occurred over 18 months of follow-up. The hyperthyroidism patients were between 18 and 65 years old and newly diagnosed, with a disease duration of less than 2 months. Exclusion was applied to patients with uncontrolled infections, other autoimmune diseases, pregnancy or lactation. Diagnoses were based on clinical symptoms, serum thyroxine and TRAb, thyroid ultrasound and orbital computed tomography. Total RNA was extracted using Trizol reagent, and RNA quality was assessed on an Agilent 2100 Bioanalyzer.

This TCR was recovered from a woman aged 18 to 35 with Graves' hyperthyroidism. The specimen was peripheral blood or thyroid tissue (not recorded which). The chain employs TRBV20-1 and TRBJ2-2; the D gene is perhaps TRBD2, from 6 matching bases. The nucleotide sequence is TGCAGTGCTAGTTCCAGCGGGCGTCTAACTGGGGAGCTGTTTTTT. It encodes CSASSSGRLTGELFF.